This TCR beta chain was observed in a study of blood T cell repertoires in COVID-19 (dated by TCRdb to the early 2020s). In the study overall: The collaborator samples originated in the United States, Italy and Spain and spanned the acute and convalescent phases of COVID-19. The repertoires were released in a freely available public database meant as a resource for research on the immune response to SARS-CoV-2. The samples were drawn from the first 160 participants of the ongoing ImmuneRACE study and from 950 to 1,500 subjects provided by 6 global collaborators. Deeply sampled blood TCRbeta repertoires from subjects exposed to, actively infected with, or recovered from COVID-19 were included in the dataset. Where HLA class I and class II types were available, the types were taken from metadata supplied by the sample provider, not from assay-based typing. The prospective study material was composed of cDNA or gDNA derived from T cells, B-cell-depleted T cells, or PBMCs. The sample metadata nearly always contained a de-identified subject ID, COVID-19 status, age in years and sex. On the study overall, not on this receptor specifically: Clinical and demographic metadata were provided uncurated, with the amount varying by source and participant.

V and J lose 1 base and 3 bases, and a span of 24 bases separates them. The CDR3 holds 19 amino acids from the cysteine to the phenylalanine. The DNA shown is the 57-base CDR3, in frame from base 1. CDR1 is given as LNHNV and CDR2 as YYDKDF, both from the germline V gene (reference sequence). Participants in the prospective study were enrolled through a virtual design, were aged 18 to 89 years, and lived in fewer than 30 United States geographic areas. To assign participants to cohorts, the prospective study relied on clinical history that participants themselves reported in a screening survey and a study questionnaire. ImmuneRACE Cohort 3 recovered participants were defined by two consecutive negative NP/OP PCR tests, healthcare professional clearance, or symptom resolution. Each participant in the prospective study had whole blood, serum and a nasopharyngeal or oropharyngeal swab collected by mobile phlebotomists. Over an approximately 2-month period, participants in the prospective study had the option of providing additional blood draws and questionnaires. Prospective study blood samples were shipped either frozen or at room temperature before DNA extraction.

Points on this clone: Its antigen is still unknown. No much larger clone is present one base from it, and per-base qualities are unavailable.

The immunoSEQ Assay, a bias-controlled multiplex PCR, was used to amplify TCRbeta CDR3 regions from genomic DNA. In the source study's methods: The number of nucleated cells in each sample was estimated by amplification of reference gene primers within the assay. To quantify the absolute abundance of each unique TCRbeta CDR3 rearrangement, sequence reads were collapsed and filtered. Productive Simpson clonality was computed per sample as the square root of Simpson's diversity index over productive rearrangements. TCRdb holds this immuneACCESS table with in-frame rearrangements only. Some clones are missing; in checked studies, unresolved V genes explain under half, and the rest has no known cause. The DNA was the basis for D and trimming; V, J and clone size are from that table. The sample contains roughly 160,000 clones, 82% of them found a single time. 15% to 20% of the sample is held by the ten biggest clonotypes.

The receptor was derived from a man in his sixties who had recovered from COVID-19. Rearrangement joined TRBV15 to TRBJ1-1; possibly the D gene is TRBD1, per 6 matching bases. Sequencing was carried out using PBMCs or T cells enriched from blood (not recorded which). The CDR3 region reads CATSRGTGFLPFSYTEAFF. The bases read TGTGCCACCAGCAGAGGAACAGGGTTTCTGCCCTTTTCTTACACTGAAGCTTTCTTT.